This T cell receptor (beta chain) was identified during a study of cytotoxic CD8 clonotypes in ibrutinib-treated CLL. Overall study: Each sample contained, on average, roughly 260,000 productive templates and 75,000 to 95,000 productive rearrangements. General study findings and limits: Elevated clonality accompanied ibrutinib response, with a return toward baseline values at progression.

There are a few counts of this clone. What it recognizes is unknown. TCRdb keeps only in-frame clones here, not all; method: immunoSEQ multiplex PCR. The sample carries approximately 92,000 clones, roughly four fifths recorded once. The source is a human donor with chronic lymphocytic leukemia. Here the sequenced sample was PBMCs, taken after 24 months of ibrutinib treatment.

The DNA for the CDR3 is TGTGCCTCCTCCCGGGACTCCGGAGCAGAGACCCAGTACTTC. Protein product: CASSRDSGAETQYF. The rearrangement links TRBV6-4 to TRBJ2-5; possible D gene TRBD2, 6 bases. V was shortened by 11 bases and J by 4 bases, with 20 bases between the two germline ends. Germline V gene sequence: CDR1 MRHNA, CDR2 SNTAGT. This CDR3 contains 14 residues.